These T cell receptor beta chains were read from a single sample in a study of T-cell memory formation after mild COVID-19. TCRdb passed the 5' RACE reads through MiXCR, listing each CDR3 protein once. The data show about 13,000 distinct CDR3 sequences, 15% to 20% seen once. Sequenced sample: PBMCs or a T cell subset sorted from them (not recorded which). The receptors here all came from a man younger than 30 who had mild COVID-19 (a few samples of this study predate the infection). Cell type and time point are not known. The CDR3 runs from the conserved cysteine through the conserved F or W. A D gene is named only where the DNA matches it firmly. Part of the rows lack a size; the others show once, few, many or a class for expanded clones.

J	D	size	V	CDR3	DNA
TRBJ1-6	-	large	TRBV27	CATGGKASYNSPLHF	TGTGCCACGGGGGGGAAAGCCTCCTATAATTCACCCCTCCACTTT
TRBJ2-3	-	-	TRBV7-9	CASSSRDGTDTQYF	TGTGCCAGCAGCTCCAGGGACGGCACAGATACGCAGTATTTT
TRBJ2-5	-	many	TRBV14	CASSQVWGFGSRETQYF	TGTGCCAGCAGCCAAGTATGGGGGTTCGGGAGTCGAGAGACCCAGTACTTC
TRBJ2-7	TRBD1	-	TRBV5-1	CASSHLGQDYEQYF	TGCGCCAGCAGCCATCTGGGACAGGACTACGAGCAGTACTTC
TRBJ2-1	TRBD1	few	TRBV9	CASSVGLSGGWNEQFF	TGTGCCAGCAGCGTAGGGTTGTCAGGGGGCTGGAATGAGCAGTTCTTC
TRBJ1-5	-	many	TRBV4-1	CASSQVKRQPQHF	TGCGCCAGCAGCCAAGTCAAGCGTCAGCCCCAGCATTTT
TRBJ2-7	TRBD2	-	TRBV4-3	CASSQGGGFNYEQYF	TGCGCCAGCAGCCAAGGCGGGGGGTTTAACTACGAGCAGTACTTC
TRBJ2-5	TRBD2	many	TRBV12-3/TRBV12-4	CASRSLWGGQETQYF	TGTGCCAGCAGATCCCTGTGGGGGGGCCAAGAGACCCAGTACTTC
TRBJ1-6	TRBD1	few	TRBV20-1	CSARSGQANSPLHF	TGCAGTGCTAGATCCGGACAGGCTAATTCACCCCTCCACTTT
TRBJ1-6	-	many	TRBV28	CASSLWGRRMESPLHF	TGTGCCAGCAGTTTATGGGGTAGAAGGATGGAGTCACCCCTCCACTTT
TRBJ2-7	TRBD2	many	TRBV4-3	CASRPTSASSYEQYF	TGCGCCAGCAGACCCACTAGCGCTAGCTCCTACGAGCAGTACTTC
TRBJ2-7	-	many	TRBV29-1	CSAGQTYEQYF	TGCAGCGCAGGACAGACTTACGAGCAGTACTTC
TRBJ1-5	-	few	TRBV10-3	CAISDLGTGNQPQHF	TGTGCCATCAGTGATCTTGGTACGGGCAATCAGCCCCAGCATTTT